This T cell receptor beta chain was sequenced in a study of siplizumab effects on memory and regulatory T cells. Repertoires were generated with immunoSEQ multiplex PCR, while TCRdb's copy carries only in-frame clones and drops some. This sample has about 94,000 clones, with 85% to 95% found just once. Looked up from germline, CDR1 is GTSNPN and CDR2 is SVGIG (reference sequence). This CDR3 contains 12 residues. Trimming took 5 bases from V and 1 from J, leaving 8 bases between them. The study, taken as a whole, reports: No naive or memory phenotype could be assigned to roughly 75-95% of proliferating clones. A mean of approximately 70% of mappable alloreactive CD4+ clones were Treg-derived with siplizumab, compared with about 28% in controls.

A remark on this clone: The antigen remains unidentified.

Sequencing used non-Treg CD4+ T cells sorted from blood. V and J are TRBV30 and TRBJ1-1; D ambiguous. The origin of this receptor is a human donor in good health. The CDR3 region is CAWVYANTEAFF. The CDR3 DNA is TGTGCCTGGGTTTATGCGAACACTGAAGCTTTCTTT.